These 27 T cell receptor beta chains came from one sample sequenced in a study of radiotherapy plus CTLA-4 blockade in lung cancer. Data came from immunoSEQ multiplex PCR; TCRdb stores just in-frame clones and leaves some out. The sample comprises roughly 86,000 clones, 80% to 85% of which are singletons, and roughly 0.82% rests with the top ten. The material was peripheral blood, obtained from a patient treated with radiotherapy plus ipilimumab. The origin of the receptors is a human donor with non-small cell lung cancer who had stable disease on radiotherapy plus ipilimumab.

The gene calls are TRBV25-1 and TRBJ1-1, with 7 bases aligning to TRBD1. The CDR3 consists of 13 residues. V trimming: 4 bases; J trimming: 11 bases; junction bases outside the gene matches: 10. In germline, CDR1 is MGHDK, CDR2 SYGVNS. The CDR3 is CASSGYRGWWAFF. CDR3 DNA: TGTGCCAGCAGTGGTTACAGGGGTTGGTGGGCTTTCTTT. The full variable domain, its missing parts supplied by reference TRBV25-1 and TRBJ1-1, is EADIYQTPRYLVIGTGKKITLECSQTMGHDKMYWYQQDPGMELHLIHYSYGVNSTEKGDLSSESTVSRIRTEHFPLTLESARPSHTSQYLCASSGYRGWWAFFGQGTRLTVV.

The chain joins TRBV11-2 to TRBJ2-1; no clear D gene. This CDR3 is built from 13 residues. Germline CDR1 is SGHAT and CDR2 is FQNNGV. Trimming removed 0 bases at V and 9 bases at J, with 9 bases between. The CDR3 here is CASSLDPDFEQFF. The CDR3 DNA is TGTGCCAGCAGCTTAGATCCAGATTTTGAGCAGTTCTTC.

The chain is built from TRBV28 and TRBJ2-7, with unresolved D. CDR1 and CDR2 from the germline V gene are MDHEN and SYDVKM. V lost 8 bases and J 4 bases, leaving 6 bases between the germline ends. The CDR3 consists of 10 residues. This chain's CDR3 is CASGYYEQYF. The CDR3, as DNA: TGTGCCAGCGGTTATTACGAGCAGTACTTC.

The chain couples TRBV7-2 to TRBJ2-3, with no clear D. This CDR3 has 14 amino acids. Germline-derived CDR1 and CDR2 are SGHTA and FQGNSA. Trimming left V 2 bases short and J 0 bases short, with 6 bases between. The CDR3 nucleotides read TGTGCCAGCAGCTTACAGTTGAGCACAGATACGCAGTATTTT. Encoded protein: CASSLQLSTDTQYF.

This clone was counted a few times. The genes are TRBV5-1 and TRBJ1-2; 10 bases match TRBD1. Germline loops: CDR1 SGHRS, CDR2 YFSETQ. V lost 1 base to trimming and J lost 6 bases; unmatched junction nucleotides: 9. This CDR3 region has 16 residues. CDR3 DNA sequence: TGCGCCAGCAGCTTGATTTCAGGACAGGGGGGCGATGGCTACACCTTC. Protein: CASSLISGQGGDGYTF.

This clone has a handful of counts. The chain uses TRBV5-6 and TRBJ2-1; the D is unclear. Germline CDR1 reads SGHDT; CDR2 reads YYEEEE. The CDR3 sequence is 15 residues long. V was cut by 0 bases and J by 3 bases, with 10 bases left in between. The CDR3 loop is CASSLGAVGYNEQFF. The DNA for the CDR3 is TGTGCCAGCAGCTTGGGGGCCGTAGGCTACAATGAGCAGTTCTTC. Full variable domain (outside the CDR3, taken from reference TRBV5-6 and TRBJ2-1): DAGVTQSPTHLIKTRGQQVTLRCSPKSGHDTVSWYQQALGQGPQFIFQYYEEEERQRGNFPDRFSGHQFPNYSSELNVNALLLGDSALYLCASSLGAVGYNEQFFGPGTRLTVL.

Comments on this clone: The identical CDR3 is also encoded by other nucleotide sequences in the sample. V gene TRBV28 combines with J gene TRBJ1-2, with D hard to call. Looked up from germline, CDR1 is MDHEN and CDR2 is SYDVKM. The CDR3 consists of 11 residues. The V end was cut by 8 bases, the J end by 2 bases, with 6 bases between. The CDR3 coding sequence is TGTGCCAGCTCGATAAACTATGGCTACACCTTC. Protein product: CASSINYGYTF.

The rearrangement joins TRBV6-6 to TRBJ1-1, with D uncertain. This CDR3 region has 14 residues. V shed 5 bases and J shed 1 base, with 11 bases lying between them. Germline-derived CDR1 and CDR2 are MNHNY and SVGAGI (reference sequence). The CDR3 DNA follows: TGTGCCAGCAGTCTGTTTATACAGAACACTGAAGCTTTCTTT. It yields the protein CASSLFIQNTEAFF.

This clone was observed a single time. V is TRBV6-4 and J is TRBJ2-3; TRBD2 matches 13 bases. Trimming at V came to 5 bases and at J to 6 bases, leaving 5 bases not matched to a gene. Per the germline V gene, CDR1 is MRHNA and CDR2 is SNTAGT. The CDR3 totals 15 residues. The DNA for the CDR3 is TGTGCCAGCAGTTGGACTAGCGGGGGCCGGGATACGCAGTATTTT. As protein: CASSWTSGGRDTQYF.

The chain is built from TRBV13 and TRBJ2-7, with 7 bases matching TRBD1. V gave up 0 bases and J gave up 6 bases; unmatched junction bases: 5. Germline V gene sequence: CDR1 PRHDT, CDR2 FYEKMQ (reference sequence). This CDR3 region has 14 residues. The CDR3 region is CASSLGRGLAEQYF. The CDR3, as DNA: TGTGCCAGCAGCTTAGGGAGGGGGCTGGCCGAGCAGTACTTC.

The chain carries TRBV11-2 and TRBJ2-7; 9 nucleotides align to TRBD1. J lost 4 bases, V lost 5 bases, and 9 bases had no gene match. Germline values: CDR1 SGHAT, CDR2 FQNNGV. The CDR3 covers 15 residues. CDR3 DNA sequence: TGTGCCAGCAGCCGGACGGCGGACAGGGGTTACGAGCAGTACTTC. It is translated as CASSRTADRGYEQYF.

The chain employs TRBV9 and TRBJ1-1; no firm D call. CDR1 is SGDLS and CDR2 is YYNGEE in the germline V gene. This CDR3 comprises 13 residues. V lost 1 base, J lost 6 bases, and 10 bases lay in between. CDR3 protein: CASSVTAVAEAFF. The CDR3 DNA sequence: TGTGCCAGCAGCGTAACCGCTGTGGCTGAAGCTTTCTTT.

The chain uses TRBV9 and TRBJ1-2, with 7 bases aligning to TRBD1. Trimming removed 9 bases from V and 8 bases from J; junction bases left unmatched: 10. Germline lookup yields CDR1 SGDLS and CDR2 YYNGEE. The CDR3 spans 12 residues. The CDR3 DNA is TGTGCCACCGACGACAGGGTCGGAGGCTACACCTTC. Translated: CATDDRVGGYTF.

V is TRBV5-1 and J is TRBJ2-3; 11 positions match TRBD2. The CDR3 has 16 residues. Germline-derived CDR1 and CDR2 are SGHRS and YFSETQ. V was clipped by 2 bases and J by 1 base; unmatched bases: 3. The CDR3 coding sequence is TGCGCCAGCAGCTTACTAGCGGGAGCTCGCACAGATACGCAGTATTTT. As protein: CASSLLAGARTDTQYF.

V and J are TRBV13 and TRBJ1-1; 8 bases are a match to TRBD1. The germline gives CDR1 PRHDT, CDR2 FYEKMQ (reference sequence). The CDR3 contains 14 residues. V shed 3 bases and J 4 bases; nucleotides not matched to a gene: 4. CDR3 residues: CASSFGQGPTEAFF. CDR3 DNA: TGTGCCAGCAGCTTCGGACAGGGACCCACTGAAGCTTTCTTT. The full variable domain, completed using reference TRBV13 and TRBJ1-1, is AAGVIQSPRHLIKEKRETATLKCYPIPRHDTVYWYQQGPGQDPQFLISFYEKMQSDKGSIPDRFSAQQFSDYHSELNMSSLELGDSALYFCASSFGQGPTEAFFGQGTRLTVV.

This rearrangement joins TRBV5-1 to TRBJ1-1, with 7 bases lining up with TRBD1. V was pared by 2 bases and J by 10 bases, with 5 bases of the junction left unmatched. Germline CDR1 and CDR2: SGHRS and YFSETQ. The CDR3 loop spans 12 amino acids. CDR3 in DNA: TGCGCCAGCAGCTTAGACAGGGACCGAGCTTTCTTT. This codes for CASSLDRDRAFF.

The rearrangement uses TRBV19 and TRBJ2-2; D perhaps matches TRBD1 (5 bases). CDR1 and CDR2 (germline): LNHDA, SQIVND (reference sequence). The V end lost 0 bases, the J end lost 1 base, and 9 bases lay between the germline ends. This CDR3 is built from 16 residues. In nucleotides, the CDR3 is TGTGCCAGTAGTATAGATTGGGGCCGGAACACCGGGGAGCTGTTTTTT. It encodes CASSIDWGRNTGELFF.

The chain joins TRBV9 to TRBJ1-1; a possible D gene is TRBD1 (6 bases). Germline V CDR1 and CDR2: SGDLS, YYNGEE. V was shortened by 0 bases and J by 3 bases, with 15 bases between the two germline ends. The CDR3 consists of 16 residues. DNA for the CDR3: TGTGCCAGCAGCGTAGTAACCAGGGGACCGGACACTGAAGCTTTCTTT. Translating it yields CASSVVTRGPDTEAFF. Based on the CDR3 plus reference TRBV9 and TRBJ1-1, the full variable domain is DSGVTQTPKHLITATGQRVTLRCSPRSGDLSVYWYQQSLDQGLQFLIQYYNGEERAKGNILERFSAQQFPDLHSELNLSSLELGDSALYFCASSVVTRGPDTEAFFGQGTRLTVV.

This clone was counted a single time. This sequence joins TRBV6-1 and TRBJ1-2, with 9 positions matching TRBD1. Germline CDR1 and CDR2: MNHNS and SASEGT. V lost 7 bases, J lost 2 bases, and 8 bases stayed unmatched. The CDR3 is 15 residues long. CDR3 sequence: CASIATGGGNYGYTF. In DNA, the CDR3 is TGTGCCAGCATCGCCACAGGGGGCGGAAACTATGGCTACACCTTC.

Details on this clone: One end of the junction does not line up with germline, which may come from a read error. The chain is built from TRBV7-7 and TRBJ2-7; D not resolved. The germline gives CDR1 SSHAT, CDR2 FNYEAQ (reference sequence). The CDR3 runs to 13 residues. The CDR3 spells CASSLDGSYEQYF. The CDR3, as DNA: TGTGCTAGCAGCTTAGATGGATCCTACGAGCAGTACTTC.

V and J are TRBV27 and TRBJ2-5, with 14 bases lining up with TRBD2. Germline V gene sequence: CDR1 MNHEY, CDR2 SMNVEV (reference sequence). The length of the CDR3 is 14 residues. The V gene end was trimmed by 6 bases and the J gene end by 5 bases; junction bases not matched to a gene: 2. The chain's CDR3 is CASRTSGRAETQYF. The CDR3 DNA follows: TGTGCCAGCAGGACTAGCGGGAGGGCGGAGACCCAGTACTTC.

The rearrangement joins TRBV30 to TRBJ1-1, with D unclear. The CDR3 extends over 12 amino acids. CDR1 is GTSNPN, CDR2 SVGIG, per germline (reference sequence). Trimming took 2 bases from V and 4 from J, leaving 8 bases between them. CDR3 sequence reads: CAWSLGFTEAFF. The CDR3 bases are TGTGCCTGGAGTTTAGGGTTCACTGAAGCTTTCTTT.

The J gene is TRBJ2-7, the V gene TRBV5-5; D uncertain. Germline loops: CDR1 SGHKS, CDR2 YYEKEE (reference sequence). The V gene lost 2 bases and the J gene lost 3 bases, with 9 bases spanning the gap. This CDR3 spans 13 amino acids. The DNA for the CDR3 is TGTGCCAGCAGCTTAGGTGGGAACTACGAGCAGTACTTC. This sequence encodes CASSLGGNYEQYF. Complete variable domain (other parts from reference TRBV5-5 and TRBJ2-7): DAGVTQSPTHLIKTRGQQVTLRCSPISGHKSVSWYQQVLGQGPQFIFQYYEKEERGRGNFPDRFSARQFPNYSSELNVNALLLGDSALYLCASSLGGNYEQYFGPGTRLTVT.

The chain joins TRBV6-5 to TRBJ2-7; 9 nucleotides agree with TRBD1. With V trimmed by 4 bases and J by 0 bases, 7 bases remained unmatched. The CDR3 has 16 residues. CDR1 MNHEY and CDR2 SVGAGI come from the germline V gene. CDR3 nucleotide sequence: TGTGCCAGCAGTTTTTCCCGGACAGGGGTCTCCTACGAGCAGTACTTC. Translated, it gives CASSFSRTGVSYEQYF.

This rearrangement joins TRBV7-2 to TRBJ2-2; D is unclear. CDR3 length: 13 amino acids. Germline CDR1 reads SGHTA; CDR2 reads FQGNSA. With 2 bases removed from V and 4 bases from J, the gap between germline ends came to 5 bases. In DNA form, the CDR3 reads TGTGCCAGCAGCTTATTCGCCACCGGGGAGCTGTTTTTT. This gives the protein CASSLFATGELFF.

The gene calls are TRBV28 and TRBJ1-6; D uncertain. Germline lookup yields CDR1 MDHEN and CDR2 SYDVKM. The V and J ends lost 6 bases and 6 bases respectively, with 6 bases between them. The CDR3 totals 12 residues. CDR3 sequence (DNA): TGTGCCAGCAGCCGCGGTAATTCACCCCTCCACTTT. Translated, it gives CASSRGNSPLHF.

The rearrangement joins TRBV11-3 to TRBJ2-3; a weak D match, TRBD2 (6 bases). Between the trimmed V and J ends, which lost 1 base and 4 bases, there was a span of 6 bases. The CDR3 runs to 13 residues. Germline CDR1 and CDR2: SGHNT and YENEEA. Here the CDR3 DNA reads TGTGCCAGCAGCTTAGGGGGGGCAGATACGCAGTATTTT. Translation: CASSLGGADTQYF. Full variable domain (remainder filled in from reference TRBV11-3 and TRBJ2-3): EAGVVQSPRYKIIEKKQPVAFWCNPISGHNTLYWYLQNLGQGPELLIRYENEEAVDDSQLPKDRFSAERLKGVDSTLKIQPAELGDSAVYLCASSLGGADTQYFGPGTRLTVL.